This T cell receptor beta chain is drawn from a study of shared clonotypes between healthy human individuals. General study points: Researchers sampled only blood; tissue repertoires likely differ.

This clone was found once. What it recognizes is unknown. The CDR3 is 11 amino acids. Per the germline V gene, CDR1 is DFQATT and CDR2 is SNEGSKA (reference sequence). V shed 5 bases and J shed 11 bases, with 14 bases lying between them. Profiled with immunoSEQ multiplex PCR; TCRdb holds only in-frame clones, not every one. The profile shows about 2 million clones, 95% of them singletons. Sequencing was done on a sample of naive CD4+ T cells sorted from blood. The sample's subset: CD45RA+ positively selected. This clonotype originated in a man between 18 and 35 years old in good health. The rearrangement joins TRBV20-1 to TRBJ2-3; possibly TRBD1 for D (6 bases). CDR3 DNA sequence: TGCAGTGCTCAGGACAGCCGGGGGCAGTATTTT. Its translation is CSAQDSRGQYF.